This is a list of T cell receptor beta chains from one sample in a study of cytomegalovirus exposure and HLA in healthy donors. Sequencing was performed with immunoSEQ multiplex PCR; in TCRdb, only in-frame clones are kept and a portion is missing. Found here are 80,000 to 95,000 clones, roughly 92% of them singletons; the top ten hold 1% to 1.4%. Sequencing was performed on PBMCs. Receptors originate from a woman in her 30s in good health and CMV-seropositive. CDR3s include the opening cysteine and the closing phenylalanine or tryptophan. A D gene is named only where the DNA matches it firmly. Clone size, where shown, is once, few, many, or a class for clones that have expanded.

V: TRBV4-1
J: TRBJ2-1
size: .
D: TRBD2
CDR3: CASSPLAANNEQFF
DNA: TGCGCCAGCAGCCCACTAGCGGCCAACAATGAGCAGTTCTTC

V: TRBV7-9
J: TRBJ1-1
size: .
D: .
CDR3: CASRSPENTEAFF
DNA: TGTGCCAGCAGAAGTCCAGAGAACACTGAAGCTTTCTTT

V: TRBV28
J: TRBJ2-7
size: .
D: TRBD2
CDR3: CASSNWGQRGAFEQYF
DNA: TGTGCCAGCAGTAACTGGGGCCAGCGGGGGGCGTTTGAGCAGTACTTC

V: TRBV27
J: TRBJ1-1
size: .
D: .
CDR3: CASSLSRGGTEAFF
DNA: TGTGCCAGCAGTTTATCCAGGGGCGGCACTGAAGCTTTCTTT

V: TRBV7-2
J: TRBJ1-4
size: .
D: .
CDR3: CASSLDPRFPTNEKLFF
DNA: TGTGCCAGCAGCTTAGACCCCAGATTCCCAACTAATGAAAAACTGTTTTTT

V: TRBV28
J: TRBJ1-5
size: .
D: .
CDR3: CASSFMSLTGSNQPQHF
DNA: TGTGCCAGCAGTTTCATGTCCCTTACCGGTAGCAATCAGCCCCAGCATTTT

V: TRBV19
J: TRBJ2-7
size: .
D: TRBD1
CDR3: CASRGLGQGGEQYF
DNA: TGTGCCAGTAGAGGTCTGGGACAGGGAGGCGAGCAGTACTTC

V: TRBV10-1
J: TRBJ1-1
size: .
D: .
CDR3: CASSGTDGRGANTEAFF
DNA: TGCGCCAGCAGTGGAACCGATGGCCGGGGGGCGAACACTGAAGCTTTCTTT

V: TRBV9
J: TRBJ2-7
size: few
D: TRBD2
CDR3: CASSPRPGLASVEQYF
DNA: TGTGCCAGCAGCCCGCGTCCGGGACTAGCATCCGTCGAGCAGTACTTC

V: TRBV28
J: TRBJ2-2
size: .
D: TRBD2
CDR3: CASRNSGGASGRYTGELFF
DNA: TGTGCCAGCAGAAACTCGGGAGGGGCTAGCGGGCGATACACCGGGGAGCTGTTTTTT

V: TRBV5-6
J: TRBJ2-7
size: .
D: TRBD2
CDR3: CASSPVAGAVVREQYF
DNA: TGTGCCAGCAGCCCTGTAGCGGGGGCCGTGGTGCGTGAGCAGTACTTC

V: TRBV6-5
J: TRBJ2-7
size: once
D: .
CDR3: CAITGYREQYF
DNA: TGTGCCATCACAGGGTATCGCGAGCAGTACTTC

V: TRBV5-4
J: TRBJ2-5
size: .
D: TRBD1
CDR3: CASSPGQSQETQYF
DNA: TGTGCCAGCAGCCCGGGACAGAGCCAAGAGACCCAGTACTTC